Shown below are 26 T cell receptor beta chains from a single sample sequenced in a study of early T cells in non-severe SARS-CoV-2 infection. TCRdb analysed the 5' RACE reads with MiXCR anew, one entry per CDR3 protein. The sample has 55,000 to 70,000 distinct CDR3 sequences; roughly 10% are singletons. Sequencing used whole blood. These receptors came from an adult who was a healthcare worker with PCR-confirmed SARS-CoV-2 infection or an uninfected control (not recorded which).

This chain uses TRBV18 with TRBJ2-1; no clear D. The germline V and J ends were trimmed by 3 bases and 5 bases, with 11 bases remaining between them. Germline V lookup: CDR1 KGHSH, CDR2 LQKENI. The CDR3 contains 14 residues. The CDR3 here is CASSPVAGDNEQFF. In DNA form, the CDR3 reads TGTGCCAGCTCACCGGTGGCCGGAGACAATGAGCAGTTCTTC.

A few counts support this clonotype. The chain is built from TRBV20-1 and TRBJ1-1, with D possibly matching TRBD1 (5 bases). V was pared by 5 bases and J by 5 bases, with 12 bases between. The length of the CDR3 is 12 residues. Germline V lookup: CDR1 DFQATT, CDR2 SNEGSKA (reference sequence). For the CDR3, the DNA is TGCAGTGCTCCGAGGGGTGAGACTGAAGCTTTCTTT. Its translation: CSAPRGETEAFF.

V usage is TRBV12-3 or TRBV12-4 and J usage is TRBJ2-5; TRBD2 might be the D (6 bases). The CDR3 runs to 15 residues. V was pared by 5 bases and J by 5 bases, with 18 bases between. The CDR3, as DNA: TGTGCCAGCAGTGCCCGGGACGGACTACCGGAGACCCAGTACTTC. Amino acid sequence: CASSARDGLPETQYF.

The chain joins TRBV9 to TRBJ2-1; tentatively, D is TRBD2 (6 bases). Trimming took off 2 bases at V and 4 bases at J, with 13 bases between the two ends. Germline loops: CDR1 SGDLS, CDR2 YYNGEE. This CDR3 region has 15 residues. This chain's CDR3 is CASSVGSNIYNEQFF. For the CDR3, the DNA is TGTGCCAGCAGCGTCGGGAGTAATATTTACAATGAGCAGTTCTTC. Looking up the rest from reference TRBV9 and TRBJ2-1 gives the full variable domain: DSGVTQTPKHLITATGQRVTLRCSPRSGDLSVYWYQQSLDQGLQFLIQYYNGEERAKGNILERFSAQQFPDLHSELNLSSLELGDSALYFCASSVGSNIYNEQFFGPGTRLTVL.

This clonotype was seen a handful of times. The chain combines TRBV7-8 with TRBJ2-1; 14 bases agree with TRBD2. Unmatched junction bases numbered 7, after V lost 5 bases and J lost 10 bases. This CDR3 spans 15 amino acids. The germline V gene has CDR1 SGHVS and CDR2 FQNEAQ. In DNA form, the CDR3 reads TGTGCCAGCAGCGTAGGGGGACTAGCGGGAGAAGAGCAGTTCTTC. Translation: CASSVGGLAGEEQFF.

This clonotype came up many times. V usage is TRBV3-1 and J usage is TRBJ2-5, with D uncertain. V gave up 0 bases and J gave up 2 bases, with 13 bases separating them. The CDR3 runs 16 residues. In germline, CDR1 is LGHDT, CDR2 YNNKEL (reference sequence). The CDR3 bases are TGTGCCAGCAGCCAAGATGAGACCTACATACAAGAGACCCAGTACTTC. Its translation is CASSQDETYIQETQYF.

The rearrangement uses TRBV20-1 and TRBJ2-7, with D unresolved. Trimming took 2 bases from V and 2 from J, leaving 4 bases between them. The germline CDR1 and CDR2 sequences are DFQATT and SNEGSKA (reference sequence). The CDR3 consists of 11 residues. CDR3 sequence reads: CSARTAYEQYF. The CDR3 coding sequence is TGCAGTGCTAGAACAGCCTACGAGCAGTACTTC.

This clonotype was seen a handful of times. The V call is TRBV11-2, the J call TRBJ1-2; TRBD1 matches at 9 bases. This CDR3 spans 15 amino acids. Per the germline V gene, CDR1 is SGHAT and CDR2 is FQNNGV. V shed 3 bases, J shed 4 bases, and the junction held 6 bases outside the gene matches. The CDR3 region has the DNA TGTGCCAGCAGCTTGACAGGGGGTGAGGGCTATGGCTACACCTTC. Its translation is CASSLTGGEGYGYTF.

The chain joins TRBV9 to TRBJ2-7; TRBD2 is a possible D gene (6 bases). The CDR3 runs to 14 residues. CDR1 and CDR2 (germline): SGDLS, YYNGEE. Deletions cut 2 bases from V and 1 base from J, with 10 bases between. The chain's CDR3 is CASSVSSGSYEQYF. The CDR3 DNA sequence: TGTGCCAGCAGCGTTAGTAGCGGATCCTACGAGCAGTACTTC.

This clonotype has just a few counts. This chain connects TRBV18 to TRBJ1-2; D possibly corresponds to TRBD1 (5 bases). This CDR3 comprises 16 residues. From germline, CDR1 is KGHSH and CDR2 LQKENI. Deletions cut 2 bases from V and 1 base from J, with 14 bases between. CDR3 sequence reads: CASSPGAGQNNYGYTF. CDR3 coding DNA: TGTGCCAGCTCACCAGGAGCGGGGCAGAATAACTATGGCTACACCTTC.

This clonotype was seen a few times. The V gene is TRBV7-9, the J gene TRBJ1-1, with no clear D. This CDR3 is 11 amino acids long. V was cut by 5 bases and J by 1 base, with 2 bases left in between. Germline V lookup: CDR1 SEHNR, CDR2 FQNEAQ (reference sequence). CDR3 residues: CASSQNTEAFF. The CDR3 nucleotides are TGTGCCAGCAGCCAGAACACTGAAGCTTTCTTT. The whole variable domain, filled in from reference TRBV7-9 and TRBJ1-1, reads DTGVSQNPRHKITKRGQNVTFRCDPISEHNRLYWYRQTLGQGPEFLTYFQNEAQLEKSRLLSDRFSAERPKGSFSTLEIQRTEQGDSAMYLCASSQNTEAFFGQGTRLTVV.

The rearrangement joins TRBV7-6 to TRBJ2-5, with 8 bases that match TRBD1. Germline assignment: CDR1 SGHVS and CDR2 FNYEAQ. This CDR3 has 15 residues. J gave up 3 bases and V 5 bases, and 8 bases lay outside the gene matches. The CDR3 loop is CASSRRQGLKETQYF. The CDR3, as DNA: TGTGCCAGCAGCCGAAGACAGGGGTTGAAAGAGACCCAGTACTTC.

V and J are TRBV4-2 and TRBJ2-3; 12 bases are shared with TRBD2. Trimming took 1 base from V and 7 from J; bases not matched to a gene: 9. CDR3 length: 17 residues. CDR1 is LGHNA, CDR2 YNFKEQ, per germline. This CDR3 reads CASSQAWTSGNVYTQYF. The CDR3 DNA is TGTGCCAGCAGCCAAGCTTGGACTAGCGGGAATGTTTATACGCAGTATTTT.

V usage is TRBV7-9 and J usage is TRBJ1-4; D is perhaps TRBD1 (5 bases). Germline V gene sequence: CDR1 SEHNR, CDR2 FQNEAQ (reference sequence). V was clipped by 0 bases and J by 7 bases, with 15 bases between them. This CDR3 is built from 16 residues. CDR3 in amino acids: CASSLARRRDTEKLFF. The CDR3, as DNA: TGTGCCAGCAGCTTAGCGCGACGCAGGGATACTGAAAAACTGTTTTTT.

This rearrangement joins TRBV28 to TRBJ2-7, with D unresolved. The CDR3 extends over 14 amino acids. V gave up 2 bases and J gave up 1 base, with 9 bases separating them. CDR1 and CDR2 from the germline V gene are MDHEN and SYDVKM. In nucleotides, the CDR3 is TGTGCCAGCAGTTTAGTAGAAGCATCCTACGAGCAGTACTTC. Protein sequence: CASSLVEASYEQYF.

This chain joins TRBV6-2 or TRBV6-3 and TRBJ1-6; the D gene is possibly TRBD1 (5 bases). Trimming pared 4 bases from V and 6 bases from J, leaving 13 bases between. The CDR3 is 15 amino acids. Germline V gene sequence: CDR1 MNHEY, CDR2 SVGEGT. The CDR3 spells CASSSQGAFNSPLHF. The CDR3 DNA is TGTGCCAGCAGTTCGCAAGGGGCCTTTAATTCACCCCTCCACTTT.

This clonotype has at least ten counts. This rearrangement joins TRBV28 to TRBJ1-1; D might be TRBD1 (5 bases). CDR3 length: 14 amino acids. The germline V gene encodes CDR1 MDHEN and CDR2 SYDVKM. V was pared by 7 bases and J by 0 bases, with 12 bases between. The CDR3 DNA reads as TGTGCCAGCACCAGGGTGGCGATGAACACTGAAGCTTTCTTT. Encoded protein: CASTRVAMNTEAFF.

This clonotype appeared a few times. Written as DNA, the CDR3 is TGTGCCAGCAGCGTAGAGACAGTCACAGATACGCAGTATTTT. Protein: CASSVETVTDTQYF. This rearrangement joins TRBV9 to TRBJ2-3; TRBD1 is a possible D gene (5 bases). From germline, CDR1 is SGDLS and CDR2 YYNGEE. The CDR3 has 14 residues. Between the trimmed V and J ends, which lost 0 bases and 2 bases, there was a span of 7 bases.

This clonotype was counted only a few times. This chain connects TRBV28 to TRBJ2-4; D not certain. The germline V gene encodes CDR1 MDHEN and CDR2 SYDVKM. The germline V and J ends were trimmed by 10 bases and 9 bases, with 13 bases remaining between them. The CDR3 loop spans 11 amino acids. Here the CDR3 DNA reads TGTGCCACCGCCCGAGGAGCCATTCAGTACTTC. Translation gives CATARGAIQYF.

This clonotype was counted between two and nine times. This rearrangement joins TRBV20-1 to TRBJ2-1; D is unresolved. The CDR3 extends over 14 amino acids. V lost 0 bases and J lost 0, with 6 bases in between. The germline V gene encodes CDR1 DFQATT and CDR2 SNEGSKA (reference sequence). The CDR3 loop is CSARDIASYNEQFF. Written as DNA, the CDR3 is TGCAGTGCTAGAGATATCGCCTCCTACAATGAGCAGTTCTTC.

This clonotype was seen more than once but under ten times. The J gene is TRBJ2-3, the V gene TRBV19; D uncertain. Per germline, CDR1 LNHDA and CDR2 SQIVND (reference sequence). The CDR3 has 13 residues. V was cut by 3 bases and J by 2 bases, with 6 bases left in between. The CDR3 sequence: CASSIDFTDTQYF. CDR3 sequence (DNA): TGTGCCAGTAGTATCGACTTCACAGATACGCAGTATTTT.

The chain couples TRBV2 to TRBJ2-4; 8 bases line up with TRBD2. This CDR3 has 15 residues. The V and J ends lost 8 bases and 0 bases, in that order; junction bases with no gene match: 6. CDR1 and CDR2 (germline): SNHLY, FYNNEI. CDR3 amino acids: CASGLAGAAKNIQYF. The DNA for the CDR3 is TGTGCCAGCGGGCTAGCGGGTGCAGCCAAAAACATTCAGTACTTC.

The J gene is TRBJ2-2, the V gene TRBV13; 7 positions agree with TRBD2. The CDR3 is made up of 13 amino acids. V lost 5 bases to trimming and J lost 6 bases; unmatched junction nucleotides: 3. Germline V CDR1 and CDR2: PRHDT, FYEKMQ (reference sequence). CDR3 loop: CASSPRGAGELFF. CDR3 DNA: TGTGCCAGCAGCCCCCGGGGGGCCGGGGAGCTGTTTTTT.

This clonotype was observed a few times. The chain carries TRBV4-1 and TRBJ2-5; D might be TRBD1 or TRBD2, each matching 5 bases. Germline-derived CDR1 and CDR2 are MGHRA and YSYEKL. V was clipped by 4 bases and J by 5 bases, with 11 bases between them. This CDR3 region has 13 residues. Here the CDR3 reads CASSLGTYETQYF. The CDR3 DNA reads as TGCGCCAGCAGCCTCGGGACGTATGAGACCCAGTACTTC.

This clonotype has a handful of counts. V usage is TRBV7-6 and J usage is TRBJ1-2; D is unclear. The germline V gene encodes CDR1 SGHVS and CDR2 FNYEAQ. The CDR3 is 11 residues long. Trimming left V 8 bases short and J 8 bases short, with 12 bases between. The CDR3 loop reads CASGNAEGYTF. CDR3 bases: TGTGCCAGCGGGAATGCGGAGGGCTACACCTTC.

The chain employs TRBV28 and TRBJ2-7; D not resolved. Trimming took off 2 bases at V and 2 bases at J, with 10 bases between the two ends. The CDR3 totals 14 residues. Germline CDR1 is MDHEN and CDR2 is SYDVKM. CDR3 DNA: TGTGCCAGCAGTTTAGGGTCTAGGCCCTACGAGCAGTACTTC. Protein product: CASSLGSRPYEQYF.